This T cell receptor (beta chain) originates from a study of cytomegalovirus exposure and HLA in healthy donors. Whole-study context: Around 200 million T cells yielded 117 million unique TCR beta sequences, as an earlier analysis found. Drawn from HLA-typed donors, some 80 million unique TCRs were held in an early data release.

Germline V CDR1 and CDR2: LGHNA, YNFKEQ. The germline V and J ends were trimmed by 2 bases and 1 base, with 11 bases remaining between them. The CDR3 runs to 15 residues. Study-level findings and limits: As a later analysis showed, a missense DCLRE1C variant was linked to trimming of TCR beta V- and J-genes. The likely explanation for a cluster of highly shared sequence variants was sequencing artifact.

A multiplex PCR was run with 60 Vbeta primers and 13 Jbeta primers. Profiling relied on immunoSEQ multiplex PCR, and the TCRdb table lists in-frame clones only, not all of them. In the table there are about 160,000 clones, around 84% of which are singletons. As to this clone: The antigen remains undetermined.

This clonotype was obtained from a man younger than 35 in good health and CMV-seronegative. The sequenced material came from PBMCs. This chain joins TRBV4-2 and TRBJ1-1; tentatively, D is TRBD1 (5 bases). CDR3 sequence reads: CASSQLGGGNTEAFF. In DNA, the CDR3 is TGTGCCAGCAGCCAATTGGGCGGGGGGAACACTGAAGCTTTCTTT.